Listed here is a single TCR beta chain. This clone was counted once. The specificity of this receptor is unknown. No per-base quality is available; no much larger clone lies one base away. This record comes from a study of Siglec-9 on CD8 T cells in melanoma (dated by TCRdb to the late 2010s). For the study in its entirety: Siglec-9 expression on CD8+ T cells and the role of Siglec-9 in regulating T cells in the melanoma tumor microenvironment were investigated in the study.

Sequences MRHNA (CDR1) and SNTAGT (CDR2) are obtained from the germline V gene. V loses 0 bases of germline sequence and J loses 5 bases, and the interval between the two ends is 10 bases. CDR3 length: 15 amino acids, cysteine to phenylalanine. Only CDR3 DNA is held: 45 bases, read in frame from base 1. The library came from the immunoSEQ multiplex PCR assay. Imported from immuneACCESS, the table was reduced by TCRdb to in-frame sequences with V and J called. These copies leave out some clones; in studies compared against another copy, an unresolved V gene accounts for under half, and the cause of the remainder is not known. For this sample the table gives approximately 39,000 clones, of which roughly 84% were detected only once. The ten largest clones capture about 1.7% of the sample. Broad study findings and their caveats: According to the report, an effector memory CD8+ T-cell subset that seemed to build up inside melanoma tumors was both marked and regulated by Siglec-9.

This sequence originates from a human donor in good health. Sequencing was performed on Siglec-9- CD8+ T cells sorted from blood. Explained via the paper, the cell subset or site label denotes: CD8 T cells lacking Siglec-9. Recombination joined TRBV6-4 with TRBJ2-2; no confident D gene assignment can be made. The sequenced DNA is TGTGCCAGCAGTGACTCCCCTGGGGATACCGGGGAGCTGTTTTTT. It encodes CASSDSPGDTGELFF.